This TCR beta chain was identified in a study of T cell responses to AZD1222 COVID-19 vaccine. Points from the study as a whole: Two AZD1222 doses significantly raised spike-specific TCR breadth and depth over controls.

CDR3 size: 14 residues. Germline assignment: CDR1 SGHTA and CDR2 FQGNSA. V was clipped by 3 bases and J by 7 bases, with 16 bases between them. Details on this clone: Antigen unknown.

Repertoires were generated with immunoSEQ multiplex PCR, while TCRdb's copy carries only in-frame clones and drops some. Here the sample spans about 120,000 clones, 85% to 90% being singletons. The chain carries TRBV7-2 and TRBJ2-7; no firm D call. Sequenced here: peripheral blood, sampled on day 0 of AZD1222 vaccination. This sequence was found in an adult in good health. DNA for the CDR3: TGTGCCAGCAGCTTCTCTCGGTCCCTTAGGGAGCAGTACTTC. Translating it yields CASSFSRSLREQYF.